This TCR beta chain was retrieved from a study of blood T cell repertoires in COVID-19. Looking at the study overall: The origin of the acute and convalescent COVID-19 samples was the United States, Italy and Spain. The cDNA or gDNA used as material had been derived from T cells, B-cell-depleted T cells, or PBMCs.

This CDR3 is 15 amino acids long. Trimming at V came to 5 bases and at J to 9 bases, leaving 9 bases not matched to a gene. Germline CDR1 reads SGHAT; CDR2 reads FQNNGV. In the original analysis: Reference gene primer amplification gave nucleated cell count estimates. TCRdb's copy holds only in-frame clones and misses some; the assay was immunoSEQ multiplex PCR. Clone size and the V and J calls come from that table; the DNA yielded D and trimming. The sample yields roughly 120,000 clones, around nine tenths seen once. It was during active infection that Seattle patients were enrolled and then longitudinally followed.

The material sequenced was peripheral blood. This TCR was recovered from a man aged 50 or older with COVID-19, enrolled during active disease. J is TRBJ2-1 and V is TRBV11-2; 11 positions agree with TRBD1. The CDR3 DNA is TGTGCCAGCAGCGCCGGGACAGGGGGGGGTTCTGAGCAGTTCTTC. Protein product: CASSAGTGGGSEQFF.